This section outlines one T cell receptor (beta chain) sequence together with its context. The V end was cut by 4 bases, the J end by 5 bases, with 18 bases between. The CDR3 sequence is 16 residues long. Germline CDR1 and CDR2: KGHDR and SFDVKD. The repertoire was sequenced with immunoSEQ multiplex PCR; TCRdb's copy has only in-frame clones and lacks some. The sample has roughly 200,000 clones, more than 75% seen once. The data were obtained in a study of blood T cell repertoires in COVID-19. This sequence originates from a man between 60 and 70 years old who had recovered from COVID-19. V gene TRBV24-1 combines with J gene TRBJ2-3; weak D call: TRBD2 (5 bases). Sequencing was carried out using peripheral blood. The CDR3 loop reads CATSDSIGPGGDTQYF. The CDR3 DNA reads TGTGCCACCAGTGACTCAATAGGGCCAGGAGGAGATACGCAGTATTTT.